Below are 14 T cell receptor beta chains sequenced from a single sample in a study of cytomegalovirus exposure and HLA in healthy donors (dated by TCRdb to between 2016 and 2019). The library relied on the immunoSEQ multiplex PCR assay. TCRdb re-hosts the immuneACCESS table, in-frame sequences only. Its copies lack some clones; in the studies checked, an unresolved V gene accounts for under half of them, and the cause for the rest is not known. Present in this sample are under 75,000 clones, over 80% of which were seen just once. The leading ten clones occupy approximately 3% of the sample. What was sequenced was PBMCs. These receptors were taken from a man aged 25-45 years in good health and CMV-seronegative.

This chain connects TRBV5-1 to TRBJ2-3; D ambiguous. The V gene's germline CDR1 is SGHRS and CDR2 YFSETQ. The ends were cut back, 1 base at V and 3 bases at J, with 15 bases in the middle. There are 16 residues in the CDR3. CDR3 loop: CASSLPSGLLTDTQYF. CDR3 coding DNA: TGCGCCAGCAGCTTGCCTTCCGGTCTATTGACAGATACGCAGTATTTT.

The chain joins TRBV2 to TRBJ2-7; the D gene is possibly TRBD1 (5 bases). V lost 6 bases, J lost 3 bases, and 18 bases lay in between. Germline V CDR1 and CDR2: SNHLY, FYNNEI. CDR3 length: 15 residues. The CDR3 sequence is CASRKPPLTVYEQYF. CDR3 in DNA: TGTGCCAGCAGAAAACCCCCCCTGACAGTCTACGAGCAGTACTTC.

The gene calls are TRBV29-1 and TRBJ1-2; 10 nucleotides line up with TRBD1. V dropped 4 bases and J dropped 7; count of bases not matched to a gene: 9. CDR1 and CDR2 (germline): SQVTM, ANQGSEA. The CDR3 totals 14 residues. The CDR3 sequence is CSVGGTGVSPGYTF. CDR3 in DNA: TGCAGCGTTGGGGGGACAGGGGTTTCCCCTGGCTACACCTTC. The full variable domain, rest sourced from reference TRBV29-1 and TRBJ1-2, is SAVISQKPSRDICQRGTSLTIQCQVDSQVTMMFWYRQQPGQSLTLIATANQGSEATYESGFVIDKFPISRPNLTFSTLTVSNMSPEDSSIYLCSVGGTGVSPGYTFGSGTRLTVV.

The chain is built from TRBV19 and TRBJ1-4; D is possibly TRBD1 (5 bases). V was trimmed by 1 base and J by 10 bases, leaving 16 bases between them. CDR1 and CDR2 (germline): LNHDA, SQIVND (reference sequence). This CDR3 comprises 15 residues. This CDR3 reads CASSIARQGDGKLFF. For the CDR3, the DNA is TGTGCCAGTAGTATAGCCCGCCAGGGCGACGGAAAACTGTTTTTT.

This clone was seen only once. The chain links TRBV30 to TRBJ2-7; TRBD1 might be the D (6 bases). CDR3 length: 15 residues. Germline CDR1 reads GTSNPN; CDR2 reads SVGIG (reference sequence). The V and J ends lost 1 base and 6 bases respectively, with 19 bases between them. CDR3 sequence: CAWSDDRSAVGEQYF. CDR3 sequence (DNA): TGTGCCTGGAGTGACGACAGGAGTGCGGTCGGCGAGCAGTACTTC.

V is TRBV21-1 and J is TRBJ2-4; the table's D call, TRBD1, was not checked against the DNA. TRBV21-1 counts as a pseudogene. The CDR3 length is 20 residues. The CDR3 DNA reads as TGTGCCAGCAGCCCCCGAGGACAGGCGGAACCTGACCTTGTCAAAAACATTCAGTACTTC. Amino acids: CASSPRGQAEPDLVKNIQYF.

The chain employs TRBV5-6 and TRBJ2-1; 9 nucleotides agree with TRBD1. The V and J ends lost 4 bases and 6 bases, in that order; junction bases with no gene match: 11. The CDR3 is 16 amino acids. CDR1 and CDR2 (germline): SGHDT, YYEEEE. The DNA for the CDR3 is TGTGCCAGCAGCCCGTCGACAGGGGGAAGTTTCAATGAGCAGTTCTTC. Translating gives CASSPSTGGSFNEQFF.

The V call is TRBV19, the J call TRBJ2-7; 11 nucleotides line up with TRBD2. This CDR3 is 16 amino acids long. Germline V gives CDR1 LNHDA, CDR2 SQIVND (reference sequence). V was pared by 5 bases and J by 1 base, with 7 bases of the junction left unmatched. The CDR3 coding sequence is TGTGCCAGTAGTGGACCGACTAGCGGGGATTCCTACGAGCAGTACTTC. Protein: CASSGPTSGDSYEQYF.

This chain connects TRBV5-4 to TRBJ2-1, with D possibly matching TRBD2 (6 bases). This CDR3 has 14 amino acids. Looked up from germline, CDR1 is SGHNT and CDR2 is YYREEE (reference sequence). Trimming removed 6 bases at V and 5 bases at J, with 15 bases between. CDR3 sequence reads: CASMRAGTNNEQFF. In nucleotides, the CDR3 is TGTGCCAGCATGAGGGCGGGAACAAACAATGAGCAGTTCTTC.

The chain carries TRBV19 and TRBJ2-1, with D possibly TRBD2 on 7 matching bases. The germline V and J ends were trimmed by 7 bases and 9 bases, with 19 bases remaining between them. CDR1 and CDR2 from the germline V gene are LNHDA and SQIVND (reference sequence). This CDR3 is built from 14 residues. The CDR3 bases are TGTGCCAGTACCACAATGGGAGGGGGAACTGAGCAGTTCTTC. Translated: CASTTMGGGTEQFF.

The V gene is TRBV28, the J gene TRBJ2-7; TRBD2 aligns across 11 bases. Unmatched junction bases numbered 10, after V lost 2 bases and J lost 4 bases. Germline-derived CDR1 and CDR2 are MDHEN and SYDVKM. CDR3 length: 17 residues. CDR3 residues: CASSLADGTSGEYEQYF. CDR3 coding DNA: TGTGCCAGCAGTTTAGCAGACGGGACTAGCGGTGAGTACGAGCAGTACTTC.

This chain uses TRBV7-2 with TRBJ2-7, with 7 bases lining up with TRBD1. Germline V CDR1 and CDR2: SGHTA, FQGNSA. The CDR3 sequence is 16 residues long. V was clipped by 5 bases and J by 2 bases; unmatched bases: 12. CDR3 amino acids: CASSTTKWDSTYEQYF. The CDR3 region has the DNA TGTGCCAGCAGCACGACTAAATGGGACAGCACCTACGAGCAGTACTTC.

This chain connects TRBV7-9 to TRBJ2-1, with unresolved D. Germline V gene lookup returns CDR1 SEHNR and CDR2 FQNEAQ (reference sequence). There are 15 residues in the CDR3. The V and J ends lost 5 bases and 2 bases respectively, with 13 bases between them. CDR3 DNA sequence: TGTGCCAGCAGCACAACTGTGGAGACCTACAATGAGCAGTTCTTC. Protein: CASSTTVETYNEQFF.

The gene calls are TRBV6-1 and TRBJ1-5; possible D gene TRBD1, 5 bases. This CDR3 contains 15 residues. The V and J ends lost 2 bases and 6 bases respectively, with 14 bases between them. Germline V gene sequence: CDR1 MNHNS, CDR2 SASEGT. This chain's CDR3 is CASSESQGVTQPQHF. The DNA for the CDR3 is TGTGCCAGCAGTGAATCCCAGGGTGTTACTCAGCCCCAGCATTTT.